This passage covers 13 T cell receptor beta chains from one sample sequenced in a study of blood T cell repertoires in COVID-19. Some clones are missing from TCRdb's copy, which holds only in-frame ones; the method was immunoSEQ multiplex PCR. The data hold 200,000 to 250,000 clones, with approximately 80% observed a single time. Material: peripheral blood. The receptors were sampled from a man older than 75 with acute or convalescent COVID-19.

This sequence joins TRBV7-9 and TRBJ1-5, with 9 bases aligning to TRBD1. The CDR3 is made up of 14 amino acids. CDR1 and CDR2 (germline): SEHNR, FQNEAQ (reference sequence). J lost 2 bases, V lost 4 bases, and 0 bases had no gene match. For the CDR3, the DNA is TGTGCCAGCAGCTGGACAGGGGGCAATCAGCCCCAGCATTTT. Amino acids: CASSWTGGNQPQHF. Filled out from reference TRBV7-9 and TRBJ1-5, the complete variable domain reads DTGVSQNPRHKITKRGQNVTFRCDPISEHNRLYWYRQTLGQGPEFLTYFQNEAQLEKSRLLSDRFSAERPKGSFSTLEIQRTEQGDSAMYLCASSWTGGNQPQHFGDGTRLSIL.

This CDR3 reads CASSKQGSGYNSPLHF. The CDR3 DNA reads TGTGCCAGCAGTAAGCAGGGTAGTGGGTATAATTCACCCCTCCACTTT. This chain connects TRBV5-6 to TRBJ1-6, with D possibly TRBD1 on 5 matching bases. Trimming shortened V by 5 bases and J by 4 bases, and 16 bases separated the two germline ends. Germline V CDR1 and CDR2: SGHDT, YYEEEE. The CDR3 extends over 16 amino acids.

DNA for the CDR3: TGTGCCAGCAGCGTCTTAGGGACAGGGAACACTGAAGCTTTCTTT. Protein: CASSVLGTGNTEAFF. The chain is built from TRBV9 and TRBJ1-1, with TRBD1 matching over 8 bases. The CDR3 extends over 15 amino acids. Losses at the gene ends were 2 bases for V and 1 base for J; bases not matched to a gene: 4. The V gene's germline CDR1 is SGDLS and CDR2 YYNGEE.

The V call is TRBV4-1, the J call TRBJ2-3; perhaps TRBD1 as D (5 bases). The V end was cut by 4 bases, the J end by 2 bases, with 13 bases between. The CDR3 is made up of 15 amino acids. Germline V gene sequence: CDR1 MGHRA, CDR2 YSYEKL. The CDR3 DNA is TGCGCCAGCAGCCCCAGGGAACTAACCACAGATACGCAGTATTTT. This sequence encodes CASSPRELTTDTQYF.

The chain links TRBV21-1 to TRBJ2-1; TRBD2, the D gene given by the table, was not confirmed from the DNA. TRBV21-1 represents a pseudogene. There are 15 residues in the CDR3. Here the CDR3 DNA reads TGTGCCAGCAGCAGGGGACTAGCGGGGTACAATGAGCAGTTCTTC. The encoded protein is CASSRGLAGYNEQFF.

This sequence joins TRBV7-2 and TRBJ2-7, with a possible D match to TRBD1 (5 bases). V gave up 6 bases and J gave up 3 bases, with 15 bases separating them. The germline gives CDR1 SGHTA, CDR2 FQGNSA. This CDR3 is built from 14 residues. The CDR3 sequence is CASRGRQGSYEQYF. CDR3 sequence (DNA): TGTGCCAGCAGAGGTCGGCAGGGAAGCTACGAGCAGTACTTC.

The J gene is TRBJ1-4, the V gene TRBV5-8, with D possibly being TRBD1 (5 bases). This CDR3 is 16 amino acids long. V was shortened by 4 bases and J by 8 bases, with 21 bases between the two germline ends. The germline gives CDR1 SGHTS, CDR2 YDEGEE. Here the CDR3 reads CASSRGLNRLSEKLFF. The CDR3 DNA reads as TGTGCCAGCAGCCGGGGGTTAAACAGGCTTTCCGAAAAACTGTTTTTT.

The chain is built from TRBV30 and TRBJ1-1, with 7 bases aligning to TRBD1. This CDR3 spans 14 amino acids. After removal of 3 bases from V and 1 base from J, the junction contained 5 bases not matched to a gene. The V gene's germline CDR1 is GTSNPN and CDR2 SVGIG (reference sequence). This CDR3 is CAWRRGPWNTEAFF. CDR3 nucleotide sequence: TGTGCCTGGAGGAGGGGGCCGTGGAACACTGAAGCTTTCTTT.

In its sample, this clone was seen once. This chain connects TRBV10-3 to TRBJ1-1; tentatively, D is TRBD1 (6 bases). CDR1 ENHRY and CDR2 SYGVKD come from the germline V gene. The CDR3 extends over 13 amino acids. V was pared by 3 bases and J by 5 bases, with 10 bases between. CDR3: CAISDYRETEAFF. The DNA of the CDR3 is TGTGCCATCAGTGATTACAGGGAAACTGAAGCTTTCTTT.

The CDR3 protein is CASSLNPGTDTQYF. The DNA of the CDR3 is TGTGCCAGCAGCTTGAACCCGGGCACAGATACGCAGTATTTT. The chain links TRBV5-8 to TRBJ2-3; D remains unclear. Per the germline V gene, CDR1 is SGHTS and CDR2 is YDEGEE. Between the trimmed V and J ends, which lost 1 base and 1 base, there was a span of 7 bases. The CDR3 is made up of 14 amino acids.

This rearrangement joins TRBV7-9 to TRBJ2-7; no clear D gene. This CDR3 is built from 11 residues. Germline V gene sequence: CDR1 SEHNR, CDR2 FQNEAQ (reference sequence). The V end lost 4 bases, the J end lost 3 bases, and 4 bases lay between the germline ends. CDR3 region: CASSSVYEQYF. CDR3 bases: TGTGCCAGCAGCTCCGTCTACGAGCAGTACTTC. Combining the CDR3 with reference TRBV7-9 and TRBJ2-7 gives the whole variable domain DTGVSQNPRHKITKRGQNVTFRCDPISEHNRLYWYRQTLGQGPEFLTYFQNEAQLEKSRLLSDRFSAERPKGSFSTLEIQRTEQGDSAMYLCASSSVYEQYFGPGTRLTVT.

The chain is built from TRBV6-5 and TRBJ1-5, with 8 bases that match TRBD1. Trimming removed 0 bases from V and 6 bases from J; junction bases left unmatched: 7. CDR1 MNHEY and CDR2 SVGAGI come from the germline V gene. This CDR3 is built from 16 residues. CDR3 sequence (DNA): TGTGCCAGCAGTTACTCGTCAGGGGGCGAGGGTCAGCCCCAGCATTTT. Amino acid sequence: CASSYSSGGEGQPQHF.

The rearrangement uses TRBV28 and TRBJ1-5; D remains unclear. This CDR3 has 15 amino acids. The germline V gene has CDR1 MDHEN and CDR2 SYDVKM. V was pared by 5 bases and J by 3 bases, with 14 bases between. CDR3 region: CASSTLGRDNQPQHF. As DNA, the CDR3 is TGTGCCAGCAGTACCCTCGGACGGGACAATCAGCCCCAGCATTTT.